Below, 23 T cell receptor beta chains from the same sample are listed, as sequenced in a study of blood T cell repertoires in COVID-19. The method was immunoSEQ multiplex PCR; TCRdb's version includes in-frame clones alone and lacks a portion of them. The sample includes roughly 330,000 clones, about 89% seen only once; the top ten take around 6.6%. What was sequenced was peripheral blood. The source of these receptors is a man younger than 35 who had recovered from COVID-19.

The chain carries TRBV3-1 (or the pseudogene TRBV3-2) and TRBJ2-5; D is possibly TRBD2 (7 bases). CDR1 and CDR2 (germline): LGHDT, YNNKEL (reference sequence). The V gene lost 3 bases and the J gene lost 5 bases, with 10 bases spanning the gap. The CDR3 is 13 residues long. This CDR3 reads CASSQGGRETQYF. The CDR3 DNA reads as TGTGCCAGCAGCCAGGGGGGGCGGGAGACCCAGTACTTC.

The CDR3 DNA reads as TGTGCCAGCAGTTACTCTCTCGCCTACAATGAGCAGTTCTTC. It translates to CASSYSLAYNEQFF. V is TRBV6-5 and J is TRBJ2-1; no clear D gene. The CDR3 runs to 14 residues. CDR1 and CDR2 from the germline V gene are MNHEY and SVGAGI. V lost 0 bases, J lost 2 bases, and 5 bases lay in between.

The V gene is TRBV27, the J gene TRBJ1-1; 11 bases fit TRBD1. Germline V gives CDR1 MNHEY, CDR2 SMNVEV (reference sequence). There are 17 residues in the CDR3. J was trimmed by 3 bases and V by 5 bases; bases with no gene match: 11. This CDR3 is CASSPPDRGRWDTEAFF. The CDR3 nucleotides are TGTGCCAGCAGTCCGCCGGACAGGGGGCGTTGGGACACTGAAGCTTTCTTT.

The genes are TRBV10-2 and TRBJ1-1, with 9 bases aligning to TRBD1. V lost 2 bases to trimming and J lost 1 base; unmatched junction nucleotides: 5. From germline, CDR1 is WSHSY and CDR2 SAAADI. The CDR3 totals 16 residues. The CDR3 region is CASSEPPGQGNTEAFF. CDR3 sequence (DNA): TGCGCCAGCAGTGAGCCCCCGGGACAGGGGAACACTGAAGCTTTCTTT.

The chain couples TRBV19 to TRBJ2-2, with 8 bases aligning to TRBD2. In germline, CDR1 is LNHDA, CDR2 SQIVND (reference sequence). The CDR3 extends over 15 amino acids. Germline trimming cut 10 bases from V and 0 bases from J; bases unmatched to any gene: 7. The CDR3: CAIRGGGTNTGELFF. For the CDR3, the DNA is TGTGCCATCCGGGGGGGAGGCACGAACACCGGGGAGCTGTTTTTT. The entire variable domain, with the rest obtained from reference TRBV19 and TRBJ2-2, is as follows: DGGITQSPKYLFRKEGQNVTLSCEQNLNHDAMYWYRQDPGQGLRLIYYSQIVNDFQKGDIAEGYSVSREKKESFPLTVTSAQKNPTAFYLCAIRGGGTNTGELFFGEGSRLTVL.

The CDR3 is CASSQEGVGGGNSPLHF. As DNA, the CDR3 is TGTGCCAGCAGCCAAGAGGGGGTAGGGGGCGGTAACTCACCCCTCCACTTT. This sequence joins TRBV3-1 (or the pseudogene TRBV3-2) and TRBJ1-6; 7 positions agree with TRBD1. CDR1 and CDR2 (germline): LGHDT, YNNKEL (reference sequence). CDR3 length: 17 amino acids. Trimming removed 0 bases from V and 10 bases from J; junction bases left unmatched: 12.

The CDR3 nucleotides are TGTGCCAGTAGTAAGGTGGCGGGAGAAGTAACCGGGGAGCTGTTTTTT. It is translated as CASSKVAGEVTGELFF. V usage is TRBV19 and J usage is TRBJ2-2; TRBD2 matches 7 bases. Germline CDR1 LNHDA, CDR2 SQIVND (reference sequence). The ends lost 4 bases at V and 5 bases at J; junction bases unmatched: 10. The CDR3 is 16 amino acids.

V is TRBV6-5 and J is TRBJ1-2, with D perhaps matching TRBD1 (6 bases). The length of the CDR3 is 15 residues. Trimming left V 0 bases short and J 4 bases short, with 12 bases between. Germline V gene lookup returns CDR1 MNHEY and CDR2 SVGAGI. Here the CDR3 DNA reads TGTGCCAGCAGTTACTCGGGCGGGGGCACCTATGGCTACACCTTC. Protein sequence: CASSYSGGGTYGYTF.

This chain joins TRBV5-4 and TRBJ2-1, with a tentative D call TRBD1 (6 bases). Trimming pared 0 bases from V and 5 bases from J, leaving 9 bases between. Germline V gene lookup returns CDR1 SGHNT and CDR2 YYREEE (reference sequence). The CDR3 totals 14 residues. CDR3 DNA: TGTGCCAGCAGCTTGGGTGCAGGGGACAATGAGCAGTTCTTC. It specifies CASSLGAGDNEQFF.

The chain couples TRBV14 to TRBJ1-2; TRBD1 agrees at 9 bases. Germline V gene sequence: CDR1 SGHDN, CDR2 FVKESK. J lost 4 bases, V lost 4 bases, and 7 bases had no gene match. The CDR3 runs 15 residues. In DNA, the CDR3 is TGTGCCAGCAGCCGACAGGGGGTGGGCCTCTATGGCTACACCTTC. Its translation: CASSRQGVGLYGYTF.

The gene calls are TRBV15 and TRBJ1-1; D remains ambiguous. The CDR3 runs 15 residues. The germline V gene has CDR1 LNHNV and CDR2 YYDKDF (reference sequence). Trimming took 1 base from V and 5 from J, leaving 14 bases between them. CDR3 sequence: CATSRVGVRRTEAFF. The CDR3 DNA follows: TGTGCCACCAGCAGAGTCGGGGTCCGAAGAACTGAAGCTTTCTTT.

The rearrangement joins TRBV27 to TRBJ2-7, with D possibly being TRBD2 (6 bases). V was clipped by 1 base and J by 5 bases, with 18 bases between them. The CDR3 covers 16 residues. The germline V gene encodes CDR1 MNHEY and CDR2 SMNVEV (reference sequence). Here the CDR3 DNA reads TGTGCCAGCAGTTTATTGTTGAGCGGAGGGTCCCACGAGCAGTACTTC. Amino acid sequence: CASSLLLSGGSHEQYF.

The rearrangement joins TRBV4-2 to TRBJ2-3; perhaps TRBD2 as D (6 bases). V gave up 0 bases and J gave up 0 bases, with 13 bases separating them. The CDR3 is 17 amino acids. Germline values: CDR1 LGHNA, CDR2 YNFKEQ. CDR3 DNA sequence: TGTGCCAGCAGCCAAGAGCGGACCGGGACTAGCACAGATACGCAGTATTTT. This codes for CASSQERTGTSTDTQYF.

The rearrangement links TRBV5-5 to TRBJ1-4, with D tentatively TRBD1 (6 bases). Per the germline V gene, CDR1 is SGHKS and CDR2 is YYEKEE (reference sequence). The ends were cut back, 4 bases at V and 13 bases at J, with 23 bases in the middle. This CDR3 has 15 residues. CDR3 sequence: CASSRTGTTALRLFF. The CDR3 bases are TGTGCCAGCAGCCGCACCGGGACAACTGCTCTAAGACTGTTTTTT.

The chain has TRBV3-1 (or the pseudogene TRBV3-2) and TRBJ1-2; D remains ambiguous. The germline V gene has CDR1 LGHDT and CDR2 YNNKEL (reference sequence). The CDR3 loop spans 15 amino acids. V lost 1 base to trimming and J lost 2 bases, with 11 bases between them. In DNA form, the CDR3 reads TGTGCCAGCAGCCAAGGTGTCAGTGTCAACTATGGCTACACCTTC. It is translated as CASSQGVSVNYGYTF.

This clone appeared a single time. The rearrangement uses TRBV25-1 and TRBJ2-7; D perhaps matches TRBD1 (6 bases). This CDR3 contains 16 residues. Per germline, CDR1 MGHDK and CDR2 SYGVNS. V lost 4 bases, J lost 3 bases, and 19 bases lay in between. Written as DNA, the CDR3 is TGTGCCAGCAGTGGGGGGCTGGGGTCAGGCCTCTACGAGCAGTACTTC. Encoded protein: CASSGGLGSGLYEQYF.

This clone was detected only a few times. V is TRBV7-3 and J is TRBJ2-7, with TRBD2 matching 16 bases. This CDR3 is built from 17 residues. Trimming cost V 1 base and J 2 bases; bases outside gene matches: 2. Germline-derived CDR1 and CDR2 are SGHTA and FQGTGA. Here the CDR3 DNA reads TGTGCCAGCAGCTTAAAGGGACTAGCGGGAGGGCCCTACGAGCAGTACTTC. Amino acids: CASSLKGLAGGPYEQYF.

The V call is TRBV21-1, the J call TRBJ2-3; no DNA check was done on the table's D call, TRBD1. TRBV21-1 is described as a pseudogene. CDR3 length: 23 amino acids. The CDR3 region has the DNA TGTGCCAGCAGCAAAGGTGGACAGCCCCCCCACGGCGTGGCACTCCCTAGCACAGATACGCAGTATTTT. Protein: CASSKGGQPPHGVALPSTDTQYF.

The chain couples TRBV3-1 (or the pseudogene TRBV3-2) to TRBJ2-7, with a tentative D call TRBD2 (5 bases). This CDR3 spans 15 amino acids. V lost 0 bases and J lost 0, with 9 bases in between. Germline V CDR1 and CDR2: LGHDT, YNNKEL (reference sequence). The CDR3: CASSQETGNSYEQYF. The CDR3 nucleotides read TGTGCCAGCAGCCAAGAAACCGGGAACTCCTACGAGCAGTACTTC.

The rearrangement links TRBV10-2 to TRBJ2-1; D call uncertain. Germline lookup yields CDR1 WSHSY and CDR2 SAAADI. The CDR3 contains 11 residues. Deletions cut 5 bases from V and 7 bases from J, with 6 bases between. The CDR3 coding sequence is TGCGCCAGCAGTCCCGGGAATGAGCAGTTCTTC. Amino acid sequence: CASSPGNEQFF.

The rearrangement links TRBV29-1 to TRBJ1-2, with D hard to call. The CDR3 consists of 16 residues. From germline, CDR1 is SQVTM and CDR2 ANQGSEA. V gave up 0 bases and J gave up 4 bases, with 18 bases separating them. CDR3 nucleotide sequence: TGCAGCGTTGAAGATAGTGCGATAACCCAATCCTATGGCTACACCTTC. Translating gives CSVEDSAITQSYGYTF.

About this clone: This sample also contains other DNA sequences that code for the same CDR3. V is TRBV3-1 (or the pseudogene TRBV3-2) and J is TRBJ2-1, with D possibly matching TRBD1 (5 bases). This CDR3 has 14 amino acids. The V gene lost 1 base and the J gene lost 2 bases, with 6 bases spanning the gap. CDR1 is LGHDT, CDR2 YNNKEL, per germline (reference sequence). The CDR3 loop is CASSQGGPYNEQFF. The CDR3 DNA sequence: TGTGCCAGCAGCCAAGGGGGCCCCTACAATGAGCAGTTCTTC.

The CDR3 DNA follows: TGCGCCAGCAGCCAAGGGACTATAGCCTCCTACAATGAGCAGTTCTTC. It specifies CASSQGTIASYNEQFF. V usage is TRBV4-1 and J usage is TRBJ2-1; a possible D gene is TRBD2 (6 bases). CDR1 and CDR2 (germline): MGHRA, YSYEKL. V dropped 1 base and J dropped 0 bases, with 10 bases sitting between them. CDR3 length: 16 amino acids.